The 28 T cell receptor beta chains given below trace back to one sample, sequenced in a study of shared clonotypes between healthy human individuals. TCRdb's copy holds only in-frame clones and misses some; the assay was immunoSEQ multiplex PCR. Among 150,000 to 200,000 clones listed, about 93% were seen once. The sample comprised naive CD4+ T cells sorted from blood. Subset given: CD45RA+ positively selected. These receptors were obtained from a young woman in good health.

The rearrangement uses TRBV7-2 and TRBJ2-7, with 7 bases identical to TRBD2. With V trimmed by 5 bases and J by 4 bases, 8 bases remained unmatched. The CDR3 is 14 residues long. Germline V gene sequence: CDR1 SGHTA, CDR2 FQGNSA. The CDR3 loop is CASSRSTGGYEQYF. CDR3 bases: TGTGCCAGCAGCCGCTCTACGGGAGGTTACGAGCAGTACTTC.

The chain recombines TRBV6-1 with TRBJ1-1; 9 bases match TRBD1. Germline V lookup: CDR1 MNHNS, CDR2 SASEGT. This CDR3 region has 15 residues. Trimming at V came to 6 bases and at J to 4 bases, leaving 9 bases not matched to a gene. The CDR3 region is CASRAGTGKFTEAFF. CDR3 in DNA: TGTGCCAGCAGGGCCGGGACAGGGAAATTCACTGAAGCTTTCTTT.

V is TRBV6-5 and J is TRBJ1-2; D is unclear. The CDR3 extends over 15 amino acids. Trimming stripped 4 bases from V and 5 bases from J, with 17 bases between. Germline V CDR1 and CDR2: MNHEY, SVGAGI. CDR3 DNA sequence: TGTGCCAGCAGTTCCCGACAAGATTCTTTATATGGCTACACCTTC. It is translated as CASSSRQDSLYGYTF.

The genes are TRBV5-6 and TRBJ1-5, with D unclear. The CDR3 loop spans 13 amino acids. Trimming removed 2 bases from V and 4 bases from J, with 7 bases in between. Germline loops: CDR1 SGHDT, CDR2 YYEEEE. CDR3 nucleotides: TGTGCCAGCAGCTTTCGAGAGAATCAGCCCCAGCATTTT. Translating it yields CASSFRENQPQHF.

This chain links TRBV6-4 with TRBJ2-2, with D unresolved. V lost 4 bases, J lost 4 bases, and 10 bases lay in between. There are 14 residues in the CDR3. Germline CDR1 and CDR2: MRHNA and SNTAGT. CDR3: CASSAQRGTGELFF. DNA of the CDR3: TGTGCCAGCAGTGCACAGAGAGGCACCGGGGAGCTGTTTTTT.

Points on this clone: The sample has other DNA sequences that encode this CDR3 too. The V call is TRBV5-1, the J call TRBJ2-7, with D tentatively TRBD1 (5 bases). The CDR3 totals 15 residues. CDR1 and CDR2 (germline): SGHRS, YFSETQ. V was cut by 0 bases and J by 0 bases, with 10 bases left in between. CDR3 loop: CASSLGQGSSYEQYF. DNA of the CDR3: TGCGCCAGCAGCTTGGGCCAGGGCAGCTCCTACGAGCAGTACTTC.

This clone was recorded once. This chain connects TRBV28 to TRBJ2-7; 7 positions agree with TRBD1. The CDR3 has 14 residues. The V gene's germline CDR1 is MDHEN and CDR2 SYDVKM. V lost 4 bases, J lost 3 bases, and 6 bases stayed unmatched. CDR3 amino acids: CASSSGQPIYEQYF. CDR3 sequence (DNA): TGTGCCAGCAGTTCGGGACAGCCGATCTACGAGCAGTACTTC.

The J gene is TRBJ1-3, the V gene TRBV28, with 8 nucleotides matching TRBD1. V shed 4 bases, J shed 2 bases, and the junction held 7 bases outside the gene matches. CDR1 and CDR2 from the germline V gene are MDHEN and SYDVKM. This CDR3 spans 16 amino acids. CDR3 nucleotide sequence: TGTGCCAGCAGTTCCAACCCGGGACAGGCTGGAAACACCATATATTTT. This translates into CASSSNPGQAGNTIYF.

The rearrangement links TRBV5-1 to TRBJ1-2, with a tentative D call TRBD1 (5 bases). Per germline, CDR1 SGHRS and CDR2 YFSETQ. This CDR3 spans 15 amino acids. Trimming left V 0 bases short and J 5 bases short, with 14 bases between. The CDR3 here is CASSLAQGRMYGYTF. CDR3 DNA sequence: TGCGCCAGCAGCTTGGCCCAGGGACGAATGTATGGCTACACCTTC.

The genes are TRBV2 and TRBJ2-7; D is possibly TRBD1 (6 bases). V lost 6 bases, J lost 3 bases, and 12 bases lay in between. Germline V gives CDR1 SNHLY, CDR2 FYNNEI. The CDR3 runs 13 residues. CDR3 region: CASSSLQGYEQYF. The CDR3 DNA reads as TGTGCCAGCAGCTCTTTACAGGGCTACGAGCAGTACTTC.

This clone was observed once. The rearrangement links TRBV5-1 to TRBJ1-6; 7 bases agree with TRBD1. Germline trimming cut 4 bases from V and 5 bases from J; bases unmatched to any gene: 12. The CDR3 is 17 amino acids. Germline V lookup: CDR1 SGHRS, CDR2 YFSETQ. DNA of the CDR3: TGCGCCAGCAGCGCCGACCCCCTGGGACAGAATAATTCACCCCTCCACTTT. Translating it yields CASSADPLGQNNSPLHF.

The V and J genes are TRBV4-1 and TRBJ2-2, with TRBD1 matching over 7 bases. The CDR3 sequence is 15 residues long. V was clipped by 2 bases and J by 6 bases; unmatched bases: 6. Germline V gene data show CDR1 as MGHRA and CDR2 as YSYEKL. CDR3 DNA sequence: TGCGCCAGCAGCCAACCTGTGACAGGGCCCGGGGAGCTGTTTTTT. Translation gives CASSQPVTGPGELFF.

This chain links TRBV5-5 with TRBJ1-1; no clear D. The V end lost 1 base, the J end lost 1 base, and 8 bases lay between the germline ends. The CDR3 extends over 14 amino acids. The V gene's germline CDR1 is SGHKS and CDR2 YYEKEE (reference sequence). CDR3 sequence: CASSLRGANTEAFF. In DNA form, the CDR3 reads TGTGCCAGCAGCTTGCGGGGAGCGAACACTGAAGCTTTCTTT.

The DNA of the CDR3 is TGTGCCAGCAGTTTAGGGCGTAGGAGGGTCGGGGAGCAGTACTTC. This codes for CASSLGRRRVGEQYF. The chain employs TRBV28 and TRBJ2-7; tentative D call: TRBD2 (6 bases). The germline V and J ends were trimmed by 2 bases and 7 bases, with 18 bases remaining between them. CDR1 and CDR2 from the germline V gene are MDHEN and SYDVKM. The CDR3 runs to 15 residues.

The chain uses TRBV18 and TRBJ1-2, with D uncertain. V was clipped by 2 bases and J by 7 bases, with 11 bases between them. The CDR3 covers 13 residues. Germline V lookup: CDR1 KGHSH, CDR2 LQKENI. The CDR3 sequence is CASSPSQFSGYTF. The DNA for the CDR3 is TGTGCCAGCTCACCATCACAGTTTAGTGGCTACACCTTC.

This chain joins TRBV6-6 and TRBJ2-1; 12 positions match TRBD2. CDR1 is MNHNY and CDR2 is SVGAGI in the germline V gene (reference sequence). With V trimmed by 6 bases and J by 8 bases, 8 bases remained unmatched. There are 15 residues in the CDR3. CDR3 residues: CASRRTSGIAHEQFF. CDR3 bases: TGTGCCAGCAGACGGACTAGCGGGATAGCACATGAGCAGTTCTTC.

The CDR3 sequence is CASSANSNTDTQYF. In nucleotides, the CDR3 is TGCGCCAGCAGCGCCAACAGCAACACAGATACGCAGTATTTT. The chain uses TRBV5-1 and TRBJ2-3; no definite D call. The CDR3 covers 14 residues. The V gene lost 4 bases and the J gene lost 2 bases, with 11 bases spanning the gap. Germline loops: CDR1 SGHRS, CDR2 YFSETQ. Supplemented by reference TRBV5-1 and TRBJ2-3, the full variable domain reads KAGVTQTPRYLIKTRGQQVTLSCSPISGHRSVSWYQQTPGQGLQFLFEYFSETQRNKGNFPGRFSGRQFSNSRSEMNVSTLELGDSALYLCASSANSNTDTQYFGPGTRLTVL.

The J gene is TRBJ2-7, the V gene TRBV4-1; 12 nucleotides match TRBD2. Per the germline V gene, CDR1 is MGHRA and CDR2 is YSYEKL. Trimming cost V 4 bases and J 3 bases; bases outside gene matches: 7. This CDR3 has 16 residues. The CDR3 reads CASSLGLAGNVYEQYF. CDR3 DNA: TGCGCCAGCAGCCTCGGACTAGCGGGGAATGTCTACGAGCAGTACTTC.

This chain connects TRBV7-2 to TRBJ2-1, with D possibly TRBD2 on 6 matching bases. The CDR3 runs to 16 residues. The V end lost 5 bases, the J end lost 4 bases, and 18 bases lay between the germline ends. CDR1 and CDR2 from the germline V gene are SGHTA and FQGNSA. Written as DNA, the CDR3 is TGTGCCAGCAGCCTACGGGGCCGGACTACTTACAATGAGCAGTTCTTC. Translation gives CASSLRGRTTYNEQFF. The whole variable domain, filled in from reference TRBV7-2 and TRBJ2-1, reads GAGVSQSPSNKVTEKGKDVELRCDPISGHTALYWYRQSLGQGLEFLIYFQGNSAPDKSGLPSDRFSAERTGGSVSTLTIQRTQQEDSAVYLCASSLRGRTTYNEQFFGPGTRLTVL.

The V gene is TRBV2, the J gene TRBJ1-3; D unclear. CDR1 SNHLY and CDR2 FYNNEI come from the germline V gene. This CDR3 has 15 amino acids. The V end was cut by 0 bases, the J end by 0 bases, with 6 bases between. CDR3 sequence (DNA): TGTGCCAGCAGTGAAGCTCGTTTCTCTGGAAACACCATATATTTT. Residues: CASSEARFSGNTIYF.

The chain has TRBV2 and TRBJ2-5; D not certain. The tail of the sequence fits TRBJ2-7 better, so the J call may be wrong. Per germline, CDR1 SNHLY and CDR2 FYNNEI. This CDR3 contains 11 residues. DNA for the CDR3: TGTGCCAGCAGTGGTGTTGACGAGCAGTACTTC. Its protein is CASSGVDEQYF.

CDR3 protein: CASSLTQSRGAEQFF. Here the CDR3 DNA reads TGTGCCAGCAGCTTAACGCAGTCAAGGGGGGCTGAGCAGTTCTTC. The chain carries TRBV7-9 and TRBJ2-1; tentatively, D is TRBD1 or TRBD2 (6 bases each). With 2 bases removed from V and 9 bases from J, the gap between germline ends came to 17 bases. Germline lookup yields CDR1 SEHNR and CDR2 FQNEAQ (reference sequence). This CDR3 region has 15 residues. Full variable domain (rest looked up from reference TRBV7-9 and TRBJ2-1): DTGVSQNPRHKITKRGQNVTFRCDPISEHNRLYWYRQTLGQGPEFLTYFQNEAQLEKSRLLSDRFSAERPKGSFSTLEIQRTEQGDSAMYLCASSLTQSRGAEQFFGPGTRLTVL.

The CDR3 bases are TGCGCCAGCAGCCAAGCGACAGGTTTTTACACTGAAGCTTTCTTT. Translation gives CASSQATGFYTEAFF. The chain carries TRBV4-1 and TRBJ1-1, with D tentatively TRBD1 (6 bases). This CDR3 is 15 amino acids long. The germline V gene has CDR1 MGHRA and CDR2 YSYEKL. The V gene lost 1 base and the J gene lost 3 bases, with 12 bases spanning the gap.

The chain joins TRBV7-9 to TRBJ1-2; 8 nucleotides line up with TRBD1. Germline lookup yields CDR1 SEHNR and CDR2 FQNEAQ (reference sequence). Trimming removed 5 bases from V and 1 base from J; junction bases left unmatched: 9. The CDR3 extends over 16 amino acids. This CDR3 reads CASSLTGQGFNYGYTF. CDR3 nucleotide sequence: TGTGCCAGCAGCCTGACCGGACAGGGTTTTAACTATGGCTACACCTTC.

V gene TRBV5-1 combines with J gene TRBJ2-7; the match to TRBD2 covers 12 bases. V lost 3 bases and J lost 3; bases outside the gene matches: 4. Germline V CDR1 and CDR2: SGHRS, YFSETQ. This CDR3 comprises 15 residues. The CDR3 is CASSSLAGGDYEQYF. CDR3 sequence (DNA): TGCGCCAGCAGCTCACTAGCGGGAGGAGACTACGAGCAGTACTTC.

The rearrangement joins TRBV19 to TRBJ2-5, with 9 positions matching TRBD1. This CDR3 has 15 amino acids. CDR1 and CDR2 (germline): LNHDA, SQIVND (reference sequence). Trimming removed 7 bases from V and 5 bases from J; junction bases left unmatched: 11. The DNA of the CDR3 is TGTGCCAGTACCTCACAGGGGGCTGGGGAGGAGACCCAGTACTTC. This sequence encodes CASTSQGAGEETQYF.

The genes are TRBV6-4 and TRBJ1-5; D might be TRBD1 (5 bases). The V gene's germline CDR1 is MRHNA and CDR2 SNTAGT. Trimming cost V 3 bases and J 0 bases, with 12 bases left between them. The CDR3 is 16 residues long. CDR3 in DNA: TGTGCCAGCAGTGAGAGGGGCCCCTATAGCAATCAGCCCCAGCATTTT. It specifies CASSERGPYSNQPQHF.

CDR3 region: CASSSKVPVGYTF. The CDR3 coding sequence is TGTGCCAGCAGTTCCAAGGTCCCCGTAGGCTACACCTTC. V gene TRBV28 combines with J gene TRBJ1-2; no firm D call. Germline values: CDR1 MDHEN, CDR2 SYDVKM. This CDR3 is 13 amino acids long. With 4 bases removed from V and 8 bases from J, the gap between germline ends came to 14 bases.